This entry features one T cell receptor beta chain sequence. Original handling: Reference gene primer amplification gave estimated nucleated cell counts. TCRdb keeps only in-frame clones here, not all; method: immunoSEQ multiplex PCR. V and J calls and clone size are given by that table; D and trimming were obtained from the DNA. This sample carries 90,000 to 150,000 clones, over 75% of them seen once, and the ten largest clones take approximately 11%. V lost 2 bases, J lost 7 bases, and 11 bases lay in between. This CDR3 is 13 amino acids long. The data derive from a study of blood T cell repertoires in COVID-19. On the study more broadly: The United States, Italy and Spain were the sources of the acute and convalescent COVID-19 samples. T cells, B-cell-depleted T cells, or PBMCs provided the cDNA or gDNA that served as material.

Sequenced material: peripheral blood. The chain recombines TRBV12-3 or TRBV12-4 with TRBJ1-2; D may be TRBD1 (6 bases). The sequence was obtained from an elderly man with acute or convalescent COVID-19. CDR3 amino acids: CASSLITGTGYTF. The CDR3 nucleotides read TGTGCCAGCAGTTTAATCACAGGGACTGGCTACACCTTC.